The next 13 T cell receptor beta chains were all read from a single sample in a study of regulatory dendritic cells for organ transplantation. This table comes from immunoSEQ multiplex PCR, and its TCRdb copy is limited to in-frame clones, with some not included. The repertoire holds 29,000 or so clones, with 60% to 80% as singletons. Material for sequencing was memory CD4+ T cells from blood. The subset: CD45RO+ memory T cells. The source is a human donor in good health.

V and J are TRBV2 and TRBJ2-5; TRBD2 agrees at 10 bases. The V segment lost 3 bases and the J segment 4 bases; nucleotides outside the gene matches: 8. This CDR3 contains 16 residues. Germline-derived CDR1 and CDR2 are SNHLY and FYNNEI. Here the CDR3 reads CASSDPSGGPRETQYF. In nucleotides, the CDR3 is TGTGCCAGCAGTGACCCTAGCGGGGGCCCCCGAGAGACCCAGTACTTC.

In its sample, this clone was seen once. V and J are TRBV7-2 and TRBJ2-3; 8 bases map to TRBD1. Trimming removed 4 bases from V and 4 bases from J; junction bases left unmatched: 4. In germline, CDR1 is SGHTA, CDR2 FQGNSA. This CDR3 has 14 amino acids. The CDR3 DNA follows: TGTGCCAGCAGCTCCCGGACAGGGTCAGATACGCAGTATTTT. This codes for CASSSRTGSDTQYF.

The V and J genes are TRBV15 and TRBJ2-3; 8 nucleotides line up with TRBD2. V lost 5 bases and J lost 5; bases outside the gene matches: 6. Germline CDR1 and CDR2: LNHNV and YYDKDF (reference sequence). The CDR3 contains 14 residues. CDR3 loop: CATSQGSGGDTQYF. CDR3 in DNA: TGTGCCACCAGCCAAGGGAGCGGGGGAGATACGCAGTATTTT.

The chain carries TRBV19 and TRBJ2-6; D possibly matches TRBD1 or TRBD2 (5 bases each). Trimming cost V 5 bases and J 0 bases, with 11 bases left between them. CDR3 length: 16 residues. The germline V gene encodes CDR1 LNHDA and CDR2 SQIVND (reference sequence). The CDR3 spells CASSLGTVSGANVLTF. The DNA of the CDR3 is TGTGCCAGTAGTTTGGGGACGGTCTCTGGGGCCAACGTCCTGACTTTC.

The genes are TRBV19 and TRBJ1-1, with 7 positions matching TRBD1. The CDR3 spans 15 residues. J lost 7 bases, V lost 5 bases, and 13 bases had no gene match. Germline values: CDR1 LNHDA, CDR2 SQIVND (reference sequence). This chain's CDR3 is CASSGPRTGADEAFF. The CDR3 nucleotides read TGTGCCAGTAGTGGCCCACGAACAGGGGCGGATGAAGCTTTCTTT.

This clone was seen only a few times. V is TRBV28 and J is TRBJ2-7, with D tentatively TRBD1 (6 bases). The germline CDR1 and CDR2 sequences are MDHEN and SYDVKM. The CDR3 length is 12 residues. V lost 8 bases and J lost 4, with 12 bases in between. CDR3 DNA: TGTGCCAGCGGGCTGGGGGCGTACGAGCAGTACTTC. This encodes CASGLGAYEQYF.

This chain connects TRBV6-1 to TRBJ2-6; 11 nucleotides align to TRBD2. V shed 4 bases, J shed 4 bases, and the junction held 9 bases outside the gene matches. The CDR3 totals 18 residues. Germline lookup yields CDR1 MNHNS and CDR2 SASEGT. The DNA of the CDR3 is TGTGCCAGCAGTGCCACTAGCGGGGGTCCGCCGGGGGCCAACGTCCTGACTTTC. It encodes CASSATSGGPPGANVLTF.

The rearrangement joins TRBV6-6 to TRBJ1-3; D ambiguous. The CDR3 is made up of 15 amino acids. Germline CDR1 MNHNY, CDR2 SVGAGI (reference sequence). V lost 8 bases to trimming and J lost 2 bases, with 16 bases between them. The CDR3 DNA sequence: TGTGCCAGCGGCAGTCGTACCGCCCCTGGAAACACCATATATTTT. This codes for CASGSRTAPGNTIYF.

This clone was detected once. The chain recombines TRBV4-2 with TRBJ1-6; no clear D. Between the trimmed V and J ends, which lost 1 base and 5 bases, there was a span of 18 bases. Per germline, CDR1 LGHNA and CDR2 YNFKEQ. There are 18 residues in the CDR3. In nucleotides, the CDR3 is TGTGCCAGCAGCCAAGCGGTGGCAGCCCAAGATAATAATTCACCCCTCCACTTT. It yields the protein CASSQAVAAQDNNSPLHF.

The chain uses TRBV7-9 and TRBJ1-6, with TRBD1 matching over 7 bases. The CDR3 consists of 14 residues. V lost 4 bases, J lost 7 bases, and 4 bases stayed unmatched. The germline V gene encodes CDR1 SEHNR and CDR2 FQNEAQ (reference sequence). The CDR3 nucleotides are TGTGCCAGCAGCTCCGGGACAGAAAATTCACCCCTCCACTTT. Encoded protein: CASSSGTENSPLHF.

The chain is built from TRBV29-1 and TRBJ1-1; D is possibly TRBD1 (5 bases). V was clipped by 7 bases and J by 0 bases, with 9 bases between them. The CDR3 contains 12 residues. Germline CDR1 reads SQVTM; CDR2 reads ANQGSEA. In DNA form, the CDR3 reads TGCAGCGGGGGGAGCATGAACACTGAAGCTTTCTTT. Translating it yields CSGGSMNTEAFF. Based on the CDR3 plus reference TRBV29-1 and TRBJ1-1, the full variable domain is SAVISQKPSRDICQRGTSLTIQCQVDSQVTMMFWYRQQPGQSLTLIATANQGSEATYESGFVIDKFPISRPNLTFSTLTVSNMSPEDSSIYLCSGGSMNTEAFFGQGTRLTVV.

The chain links TRBV7-2 to TRBJ2-3; 9 nucleotides agree with TRBD2. Germline V gene data show CDR1 as SGHTA and CDR2 as FQGNSA. This CDR3 comprises 15 residues. The junction had 6 bases not matched to a gene; V was cut back by 4 bases and J by 4 bases. DNA for the CDR3: TGTGCCAGCAGCTCAGGACTAGCGAACGCAGATACGCAGTATTTT. Encoded protein: CASSSGLANADTQYF.

The chain carries TRBV7-6 and TRBJ2-3; D is possibly TRBD1 (6 bases). The CDR3 extends over 13 amino acids. Trimming took 4 bases from V and 3 from J, leaving 8 bases between them. CDR1 is SGHVS, CDR2 FNYEAQ, per germline. The DNA of the CDR3 is TGTGCCAGCAGCTCCAGGGGAACAGATACGCAGTATTTT. Its translation: CASSSRGTDTQYF.